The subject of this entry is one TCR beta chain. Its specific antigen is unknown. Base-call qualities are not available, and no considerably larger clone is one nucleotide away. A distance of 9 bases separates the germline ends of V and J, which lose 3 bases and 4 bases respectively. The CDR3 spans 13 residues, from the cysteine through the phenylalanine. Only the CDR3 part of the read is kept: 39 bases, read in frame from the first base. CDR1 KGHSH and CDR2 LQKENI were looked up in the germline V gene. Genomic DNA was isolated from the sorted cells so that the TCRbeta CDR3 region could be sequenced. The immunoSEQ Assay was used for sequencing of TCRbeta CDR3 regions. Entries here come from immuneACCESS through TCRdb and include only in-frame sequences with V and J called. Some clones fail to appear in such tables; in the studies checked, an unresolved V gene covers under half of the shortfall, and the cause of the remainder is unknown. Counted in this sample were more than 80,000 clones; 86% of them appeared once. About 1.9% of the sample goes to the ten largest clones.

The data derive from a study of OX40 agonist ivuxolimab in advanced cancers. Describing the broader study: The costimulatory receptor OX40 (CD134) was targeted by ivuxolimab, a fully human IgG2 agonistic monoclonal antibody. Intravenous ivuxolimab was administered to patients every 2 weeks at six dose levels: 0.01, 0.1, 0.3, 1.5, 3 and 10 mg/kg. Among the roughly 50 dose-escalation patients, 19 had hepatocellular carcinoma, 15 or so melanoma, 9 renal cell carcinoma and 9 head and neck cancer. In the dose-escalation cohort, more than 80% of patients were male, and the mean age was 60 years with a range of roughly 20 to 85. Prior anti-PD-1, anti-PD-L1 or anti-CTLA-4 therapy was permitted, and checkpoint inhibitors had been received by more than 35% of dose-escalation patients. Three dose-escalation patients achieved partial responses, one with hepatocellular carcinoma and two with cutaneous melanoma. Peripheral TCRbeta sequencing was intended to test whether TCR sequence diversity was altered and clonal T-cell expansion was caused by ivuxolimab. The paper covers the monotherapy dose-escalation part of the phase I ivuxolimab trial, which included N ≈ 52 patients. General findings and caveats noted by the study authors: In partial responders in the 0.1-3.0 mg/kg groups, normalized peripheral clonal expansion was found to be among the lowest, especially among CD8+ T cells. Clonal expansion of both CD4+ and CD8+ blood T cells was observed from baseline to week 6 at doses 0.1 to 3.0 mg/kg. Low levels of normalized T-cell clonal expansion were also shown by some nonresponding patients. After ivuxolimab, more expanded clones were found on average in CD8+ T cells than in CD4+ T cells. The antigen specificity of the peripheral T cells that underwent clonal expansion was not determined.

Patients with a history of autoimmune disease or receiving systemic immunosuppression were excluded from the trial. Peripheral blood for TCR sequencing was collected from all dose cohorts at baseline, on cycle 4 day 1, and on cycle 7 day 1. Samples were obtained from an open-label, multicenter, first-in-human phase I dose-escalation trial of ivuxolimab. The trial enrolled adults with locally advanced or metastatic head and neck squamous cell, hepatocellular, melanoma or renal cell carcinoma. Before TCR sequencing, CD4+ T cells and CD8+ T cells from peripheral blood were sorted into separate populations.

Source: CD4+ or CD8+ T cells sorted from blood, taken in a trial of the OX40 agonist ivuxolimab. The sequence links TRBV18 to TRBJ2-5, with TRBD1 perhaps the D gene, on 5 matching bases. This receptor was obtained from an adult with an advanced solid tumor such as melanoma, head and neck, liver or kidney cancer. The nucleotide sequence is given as TGTGCCAGCTCACCCAACGACAGAGAGACCCAGTACTTC. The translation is CASSPNDRETQYF.